The present entry profiles one TCR beta chain with its context. What it binds is not known. An end of the junction does not agree with germline; a read error may underlie this. The data are from a study of neurological immune-mediated disorders. PBMCs stored at -80 C, numbering 2 million, were the origin of the unsorted libraries. Over 180 million TCR-beta sequences from 15-18 subjects came from every sequencing run. TCRdb reprocessed the 5' RACE reads via MiXCR and lists one record per CDR3 protein. The table records about 60,000 distinct CDR3 sequences, roughly 4.4% of them present only once. The study's findings and limits: While HTLV-1-associated myelopathy showed the greatest TCR clonal expansion, multiple sclerosis showed the least, falling below healthy controls.

The sequence came from a man over 45 with multiple sclerosis. The sequenced sample consisted of PBMCs.

CDR3 in DNA: TGTGCCAGCAGCTTCCCCGGGGGAGGGTCCGGCTCACCCCTCAACTTT. Residues: CASSFPGGGSGSPLNF. The chain combines TRBV7-8 with TRBJ1-6, with D possibly being TRBD1 (5 bases). The CDR3 length is 16 residues. Germline loops: CDR1 SGHVS, CDR2 FQNEAQ.